This T cell receptor beta chain was recovered during a study of OX40 agonist ivuxolimab in advanced cancers. Study information: The diagnoses of dose-escalation patients were hepatocellular carcinoma, melanoma, renal cell or head and neck cancer.

Study-wide results and caveats: Among the lowest peripheral clonal expansion occurred in 0.1-3.0 mg/kg partial responders. In CD8+ T cells, expanded clones were on average more numerous than in CD4+.

Profiled with immunoSEQ multiplex PCR; TCRdb holds only in-frame clones, not every one. The repertoire holds some 50,000 clones, about 83% seen once, with roughly 3.3% in the top ten. Of note for this clone: Antigen unknown.

The CDR3 loop spans 14 amino acids. The ends were cut back, 6 bases at V and 0 bases at J, with 9 bases in the middle. The germline V gene has CDR1 MNHNS and CDR2 SASEGT. Cycle 7 day 1, cycle 4 day 1, and baseline were the timepoints at which blood was sampled. The V and J genes are TRBV6-1 and TRBJ2-4; D is undetermined. This clonotype originated in an adult with an advanced solid tumor such as melanoma, head and neck, liver or kidney cancer. The source was CD4+ or CD8+ T cells sorted from blood, collected in a trial of the OX40 agonist ivuxolimab. CDR3 DNA sequence: TGTGCCAGCAGGGAAAGCTTAGCCAAAAACATTCAGTACTTC. Residues: CASRESLAKNIQYF.